These 6 T cell receptor beta chains were sequenced from one sample in a study of sequential checkpoint blockade in melanoma. Treatment described: randomized to nivolumab then ipilimumab (arm A) or the reverse (arm B). Clones were read by immunoSEQ multiplex PCR, and TCRdb kept only the in-frame ones, dropping some. The sample holds fewer than 35,000 clones, 75% to 90% seen once. The specimen comprised CD8+ T cells sorted from blood (inferred from file names), sampled from a patient given nivolumab and ipilimumab in sequence. The receptor source for this set is a human donor with melanoma.

This clone was observed once. The V call is TRBV11-1, the J call TRBJ2-7; TRBD1 agrees at 8 bases. V was pared by 5 bases and J by 6 bases, with 12 bases of the junction left unmatched. The CDR3 has 15 amino acids. Germline V gene data show CDR1 as SGHAT and CDR2 as FQDESV (reference sequence). The CDR3 here is CASSPGQGILREQYF. The CDR3 region has the DNA TGTGCCAGCAGCCCCGGACAGGGAATTTTACGCGAGCAGTACTTC.

V usage is TRBV11-2 and J usage is TRBJ2-7, with D possibly matching TRBD2 (6 bases). Germline V lookup: CDR1 SGHAT, CDR2 FQNNGV. V gave up 6 bases and J gave up 2 bases, with 8 bases separating them. The CDR3 runs to 12 residues. The CDR3 bases are TGTGCCAGCAGTGGGGGGACCTACGAGCAGTACTTC. Its translation is CASSGGTYEQYF.

The chain combines TRBV4-3 with TRBJ1-2, with a weak D call TRBD1 (6 bases). Germline CDR1 reads LGHNA; CDR2 reads YSLEER. V lost 4 bases and J lost 0, with 15 bases in between. The CDR3 totals 16 residues. CDR3 sequence reads: CASSPGTTAPNYGYTF. CDR3 nucleotides: TGCGCCAGCAGCCCCGGGACAACGGCCCCTAACTATGGCTACACCTTC.

The J gene is TRBJ2-2, the V gene TRBV28, with a possible D match to TRBD1 (6 bases). This CDR3 is built from 14 residues. The germline V gene encodes CDR1 MDHEN and CDR2 SYDVKM. V lost 7 bases, J lost 3 bases, and 12 bases lay in between. Here the CDR3 reads CASTPYRDTGELFF. CDR3 in DNA: TGTGCCAGCACCCCGTACAGGGACACCGGGGAGCTGTTTTTT.

This sequence joins TRBV6-1 and TRBJ2-5; no firm D call. The J call is in doubt because the DNA end fits TRBJ2-7 better. The CDR3 is 10 residues long. Germline CDR1 is MNHNS and CDR2 is SASEGT. CDR3 sequence (DNA): TGTGCCACCGATCCCTACGAGCAGTACTTC. Its translation: CATDPYEQYF.

This chain connects TRBV6-6 to TRBJ2-2; no firm D call. CDR3 length equals 14 residues. Germline V gene lookup returns CDR1 MNHNY and CDR2 SVGAGI (reference sequence). Between the trimmed V and J ends, which lost 4 bases and 3 bases, there was a span of 9 bases. The CDR3 region is CASSSVVDTGELFF. DNA of the CDR3: TGTGCCAGCAGTTCGGTCGTAGACACCGGGGAGCTGTTTTTT.